This note documents a single TCR beta chain sequence. What it binds is not known. Clones were read by immunoSEQ multiplex PCR, and TCRdb kept only the in-frame ones, dropping some. The data show approximately 180,000 clones, 85% to 95% seen once. The CDR3 length is 14 residues. The germline gives CDR1 SGDLS, CDR2 YYNGEE. The V gene lost 0 bases and the J gene lost 4 bases, with 7 bases spanning the gap. These data come from a study of T cell responses to AZD1222 COVID-19 vaccine. Study-wide results and limits: Breadth and depth of Spike-specific TCRs rose after two AZD1222 doses. Clonal diversity was possibly underestimated, and white British individuals and females predominated among donors. None of the repertoires were sampled until the peak T cell response had passed. Regions 160-218 and 743-854 held dominance among vaccine-associated CD4 TCRs, which spanned spike.

The clonotype was recovered from an adult who received the MenACWY meningococcal vaccine as a control. The chain is built from TRBV9 and TRBJ2-2; D is ambiguous. Material: peripheral blood, obtained 28 days after the second dose of the MenACWY control vaccine. The CDR3 reads CASSVEGGTGELFF. The CDR3 region has the DNA TGTGCCAGCAGCGTAGAAGGTGGCACCGGGGAGCTGTTTTTT.